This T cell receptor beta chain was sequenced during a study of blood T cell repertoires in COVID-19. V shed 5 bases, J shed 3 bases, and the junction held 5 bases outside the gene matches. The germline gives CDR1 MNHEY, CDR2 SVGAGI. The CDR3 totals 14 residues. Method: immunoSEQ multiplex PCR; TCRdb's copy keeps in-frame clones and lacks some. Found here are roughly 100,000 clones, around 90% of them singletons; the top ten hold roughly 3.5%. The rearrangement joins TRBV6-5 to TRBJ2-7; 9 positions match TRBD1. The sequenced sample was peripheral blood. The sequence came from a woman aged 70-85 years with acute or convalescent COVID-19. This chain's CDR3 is CASSKDRGGYEQYF. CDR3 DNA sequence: TGTGCCAGCAGTAAGGACAGGGGAGGCTACGAGCAGTACTTC.